The 32 T cell receptor beta chains below all came from one sample that was sequenced in a study of CD8+CD57+ T cells in acquired aplastic anemia. Individuals selected for sequencing had exhibited CD8+CD57+ cell expansion on flow cytometry. Both TCR beta VDJ combination and CDR3 sequence profiling were carried out. Genomic DNA was the template for this profiling. TCRdb re-called the reads with MiXCR, one entry per CDR3 protein. Counted here are just over 150,000 distinct CDR3 sequences, about 48% occurring once; the ten biggest clones make up roughly 29%. Sequenced material: sorted CD4+, CD8+, or CD8+CD57+ T cells (not recorded which) from PBMCs. The source of these receptors is a human donor with aplastic anemia.

The chain links TRBV19 to TRBJ1-5; TRBD1 aligns across 10 bases. The V and J ends lost 5 bases and 6 bases, in that order; junction bases with no gene match: 7. From germline, CDR1 is LNHDA and CDR2 SQIVND (reference sequence). CDR3 length: 15 amino acids. CDR3 sequence: CASSVPGQGRQPQHF. In nucleotides, the CDR3 is TGTGCCAGTAGTGTCCCGGGACAGGGGCGTCAGCCCCAGCATTTT.

The genes are TRBV7-8 and TRBJ2-1; 9 positions agree with TRBD2. The CDR3 length is 15 residues. The V and J ends lost 5 bases and 4 bases, in that order; junction bases with no gene match: 6. CDR1 SGHVS and CDR2 FQNEAQ come from the germline V gene. CDR3 nucleotide sequence: TGTGCCAGCAGCATACACGCGGGAGGGTACAATGAGCAGTTCTTC. Encoded protein: CASSIHAGGYNEQFF.

This sequence joins TRBV15 and TRBJ2-1, with 8 bases fitting TRBD2. The germline gives CDR1 LNHNV, CDR2 YYDKDF (reference sequence). J was trimmed by 2 bases and V by 1 base; bases with no gene match: 7. This CDR3 is 17 amino acids long. CDR3 bases: TGTGCCACCAGCAGAGGTGGTGCGGGGGGAGCCTACAATGAGCAGTTCTTC. Translating gives CATSRGGAGGAYNEQFF.

This clonotype appeared many times. The chain couples TRBV5-1 to TRBJ1-1; 8 bases align to TRBD1. This CDR3 region has 16 residues. Germline V gene sequence: CDR1 SGHRS, CDR2 YFSETQ. V lost 0 bases, J lost 0 bases, and 4 bases stayed unmatched. The CDR3 region is CASSLGAGGMNTEAFF. As DNA, the CDR3 is TGCGCCAGCAGCTTGGGAGCAGGGGGCATGAACACTGAAGCTTTCTTT.

This chain joins TRBV11-2 and TRBJ2-2; 7 bases match TRBD2. There are 15 residues in the CDR3. CDR1 is SGHAT and CDR2 is FQNNGV in the germline V gene. Trimming took 4 bases from V and 8 from J; bases not matched to a gene: 10. CDR3 nucleotide sequence: TGTGCCAGCAGCTCCGTTGGACTAGATCTGGGGGAGCTGTTTTTT. This gives the protein CASSSVGLDLGELFF. The variable domain in full, with the rest retrieved from reference TRBV11-2 and TRBJ2-2, is EAGVAQSPRYKIIEKRQSVAFWCNPISGHATLYWYQQILGQGPKLLIQFQNNGVVDDSQLPKDRFSAERLKGVDSTLKIQPAKLEDSAVYLCASSSVGLDLGELFFGEGSRLTVL.

This clonotype occurred many times. This chain links TRBV5-1 with TRBJ2-1; a weak D match, TRBD1 (5 bases). With 7 bases removed from V and 5 bases from J, the gap between germline ends came to 19 bases. This CDR3 is built from 15 residues. The V gene's germline CDR1 is SGHRS and CDR2 YFSETQ. CDR3 in DNA: TGCGCCAGCCAGGTAGGGTTAGGGGTGAACAATGAGCAGTTCTTC. It translates to CASQVGLGVNNEQFF.

This clonotype was picked up many times. The V and J genes are TRBV15 and TRBJ2-7; TRBD1 matches 7 bases. CDR3 length: 14 amino acids. Germline CDR1 reads LNHNV; CDR2 reads YYDKDF (reference sequence). J gave up 12 bases and V 3 bases, and 14 bases lay outside the gene matches. In nucleotides, the CDR3 is TGTGCCACCAGCAGCCGTCTCGGACAGGCTCTCCCGTACTTC. It encodes CATSSRLGQALPYF.

The chain links TRBV5-1 to TRBJ1-2, with D possibly matching TRBD1 (5 bases). Trimming took 3 bases from V and 10 from J, leaving 19 bases between them. Germline V gene lookup returns CDR1 SGHRS and CDR2 YFSETQ. The CDR3 has 14 amino acids. For the CDR3, the DNA is TGCGCCAGCAGCTGGGGGGACCGGTCTGTTGACTACACCTTC. This codes for CASSWGDRSVDYTF.

This clonotype was counted only a few times. The DNA is omitted, as the CDR3 cannot be located on it reliably, and the CDR3 follows TCRdb's listing. V and J are TRBV12-3 or TRBV12-4 and TRBJ2-5; the D call in the table, TRBD1, was not verified against the DNA. The CDR3 is 16 residues long, counting both termini. CDR3 loop: CASSSSYRGRQETQYF.

This chain connects TRBV12-3 or TRBV12-4 to TRBJ2-3; 11 positions match TRBD1. The CDR3 is 15 amino acids. V trimming: 6 bases; J trimming: 2 bases; junction bases outside the gene matches: 4. The CDR3 reads CASSDGQGATDTQYF. In DNA, the CDR3 is TGTGCCAGCAGCGACGGACAGGGGGCCACAGATACGCAGTATTTT.

The J gene is TRBJ1-1, the V gene TRBV10-3; D gene unclear. Per germline, CDR1 ENHRY and CDR2 SYGVKD. The CDR3 sequence is 13 residues long. V lost 10 bases to trimming and J lost 1 base, with 13 bases between them. This chain's CDR3 is CANSRAQNTEAFF. CDR3 DNA: TGTGCCAATAGTCGCGCGCAGAACACTGAAGCTTTCTTT.

Remarks on this clonotype: The junction does not match germline at one end; this may be a read error. The chain uses TRBV5-1 and TRBJ2-1; TRBD1 agrees at 11 bases. In germline, CDR1 is SGHRS, CDR2 YFSETQ. The CDR3 runs 15 residues. The CDR3 DNA reads as TGCGCCAACAGCGGTGGACAGGGGGCTTACAATGAGCAGCTCTTC. This translates into CANSGGQGAYNEQLF.

The chain links TRBV24-1 to TRBJ2-1; a weak D match, TRBD2 (6 bases). V lost 3 bases and J 6 bases, leaving 14 bases between the germline ends. The CDR3 extends over 15 amino acids. The germline V gene has CDR1 KGHDR and CDR2 SFDVKD. Written as DNA, the CDR3 is TGTGCCACCAGTGATAGATTAACGGGAGTCAATGAGCAGTTCTTC. Translation: CATSDRLTGVNEQFF.

The chain couples TRBV9 to TRBJ1-2; maybe TRBD1 (6 bases). This CDR3 spans 13 amino acids. V was shortened by 4 bases and J by 8 bases, with 15 bases between the two germline ends. Germline CDR1 is SGDLS and CDR2 is YYNGEE. CDR3 protein: CASSLTGFWGYTF. The CDR3 DNA reads as TGTGCCAGCAGCTTAACAGGGTTTTGGGGCTACACCTTC.

The gene calls are TRBV4-1 and TRBJ2-1; D is unresolved. The germline gives CDR1 MGHRA, CDR2 YSYEKL. Trimming stripped 8 bases from V and 5 bases from J, with 22 bases between. The CDR3 length is 16 residues. In nucleotides, the CDR3 is TGCGCCAGCCGCTACCAGCTTCTTAGGCCAAACAATGAGCAGTTCTTC. Its translation is CASRYQLLRPNNEQFF.

The chain carries TRBV4-1 and TRBJ1-5; D gene unclear. Per the germline V gene, CDR1 is MGHRA and CDR2 is YSYEKL. Trimming took 0 bases from V and 3 from J, leaving 27 bases between them. The CDR3 sequence is 21 residues long. Here the CDR3 reads CASSQEFRYSGRPKINQPQHF. In DNA, the CDR3 is TGCGCCAGCAGCCAAGAATTCAGGTACAGCGGCCGACCCAAAATCAATCAGCCCCAGCATTTT.

To note about this clonotype: At one end, the junction sequence differs from germline, possibly due to a read error. This rearrangement joins TRBV19 to TRBJ2-7; D is ambiguous. Germline V CDR1 and CDR2: LNHDA, SQIVND (reference sequence). CDR3 length: 13 residues. The CDR3 DNA follows: TGTGCCAGTAATATAGCCGTCCGCTACAAGCAGTACTTC. Encoded protein: CASNIAVRYKQYF. Full variable domain (missing parts from reference TRBV19 and TRBJ2-7): DGGITQSPKYLFRKEGQNVTLSCEQNLNHDAMYWYRQDPGQGLRLIYYSQIVNDFQKGDIAEGYSVSREKKESFPLTVTSAQKNPTAFYLCASNIAVRYKQYFGPGTRLTVT.

CDR3: CASSEVDGFGGYTF. The CDR3 coding sequence is TGTGCCAGCAGTGAAGTCGACGGCTTTGGTGGCTACACCTTC. V and J are TRBV2 and TRBJ1-2; no definite D call. CDR3 length equals 14 residues. V was shortened by 1 base and J by 7 bases, with 13 bases between the two germline ends. Germline V lookup: CDR1 SNHLY, CDR2 FYNNEI.

This clonotype was seen more than once but under ten times. The chain combines TRBV6-1 with TRBJ2-1; TRBD1 might be the D (6 bases). V lost 7 bases and J lost 5, with 18 bases in between. Germline V gene sequence: CDR1 MNHNS, CDR2 SASEGT. CDR3 size: 15 residues. The CDR3 region is CASTFRGQGHNEQFF. The CDR3 nucleotides read TGTGCCAGCACCTTCCGGGGCCAGGGGCACAATGAGCAGTTCTTC.

The genes are TRBV7-2 and TRBJ1-5; no firm D call. The V end lost 2 bases, the J end lost 7 bases, and 12 bases lay between the germline ends. The CDR3 length is 14 residues. Germline values: CDR1 SGHTA, CDR2 FQGNSA. CDR3 DNA sequence: TGTGCCAGCAGCTTAATGACGCAGAGCCAGCCCCAGCATTTT. Encoded protein: CASSLMTQSQPQHF.

This sequence joins TRBV12-3 or TRBV12-4 and TRBJ1-4, with D possibly matching TRBD1 (6 bases). The CDR3 spans 16 residues. V was trimmed by 5 bases and J by 2 bases, leaving 15 bases between them. This chain's CDR3 is CASSLTGMVTNEKLFF. The CDR3 nucleotides are TGTGCCAGCAGTCTAACAGGGATGGTTACTAATGAAAAACTGTTTTTT.

The chain has TRBV5-1 and TRBJ2-3; TRBD1 is a possible D gene (6 bases). Germline V gives CDR1 SGHRS, CDR2 YFSETQ. The length of the CDR3 is 14 residues. The ends were cut back, 4 bases at V and 2 bases at J, with 11 bases in the middle. CDR3 sequence reads: CASSLRDNTDTQYF. DNA of the CDR3: TGCGCCAGCAGCCTCCGGGACAACACAGATACGCAGTATTTT. The whole variable domain, filled in from reference TRBV5-1 and TRBJ2-3, reads KAGVTQTPRYLIKTRGQQVTLSCSPISGHRSVSWYQQTPGQGLQFLFEYFSETQRNKGNFPGRFSGRQFSNSRSEMNVSTLELGDSALYLCASSLRDNTDTQYFGPGTRLTVL.

The chain uses TRBV30 and TRBJ1-2, with D perhaps matching TRBD1 (6 bases). V shed 2 bases and J shed 2 bases, with 15 bases lying between them. CDR1 GTSNPN and CDR2 SVGIG come from the germline V gene (reference sequence). CDR3 length: 15 residues. This chain's CDR3 is CAWSKPPTGNYGYTF. CDR3 sequence (DNA): TGTGCCTGGAGTAAACCACCTACAGGGAACTATGGCTACACCTTC. The full variable domain, completed using reference TRBV30 and TRBJ1-2, is SQTIHQWPATLVQPVGSPLSLECTVEGTSNPNLYWYRQAAGRGLQLLFYSVGIGQISSEVPQNLSASRPQDRQFILSSKKLLLSDSGFYLCAWSKPPTGNYGYTFGSGTRLTVV.

This chain links TRBV7-6 with TRBJ1-2; D gene uncertain. The germline V gene encodes CDR1 SGHVS and CDR2 FNYEAQ. V lost 4 bases to trimming and J lost 4 bases, with 19 bases between them. The CDR3 consists of 16 residues. The CDR3 region is CASSYQETPVGYGYTF. In DNA form, the CDR3 reads TGTGCCAGCAGCTACCAAGAGACCCCCGTGGGCTATGGCTACACCTTC.

The genes are TRBV24-1 and TRBJ2-1, with D possibly being TRBD1 or TRBD2 (5 bases each). Deletions cut 3 bases from V and 7 bases from J, with 15 bases between. The CDR3 is 15 amino acids. The germline V gene has CDR1 KGHDR and CDR2 SFDVKD. The CDR3 DNA follows: TGTGCCACCAGTGATACGGGGCCCGCTGGGAATGAGCAGTTCTTC. Protein sequence: CATSDTGPAGNEQFF.

This clonotype was picked up many times. The rearrangement joins TRBV5-1 to TRBJ2-1, with 7 bases identical to TRBD1. CDR1 and CDR2 (germline): SGHRS, YFSETQ. This CDR3 spans 11 amino acids. J gave up 10 bases and V 4 bases, and 2 bases lay outside the gene matches. CDR3 region: CASSPDREQFF. The DNA of the CDR3 is TGCGCCAGCAGCCCGGACAGGGAGCAGTTCTTC.

In this sample, this clonotype turned up many times. The CDR3 coding sequence is TGTGCCAGCAGTGCAGTTTCGAGGGTCTACGAGCAGTACTTC. Protein: CASSAVSRVYEQYF. J is TRBJ2-7 and V is TRBV6-1; TRBD2 might be the D (5 bases). The length of the CDR3 is 14 residues. Germline V gene sequence: CDR1 MNHNS, CDR2 SASEGT. V lost 4 bases and J 3 bases, leaving 13 bases between the germline ends.

V and J are TRBV19 and TRBJ2-7, with 10 nucleotides matching TRBD1. The V and J ends lost 3 bases and 5 bases, in that order; junction bases with no gene match: 7. Germline lookup yields CDR1 LNHDA and CDR2 SQIVND (reference sequence). CDR3 length: 15 amino acids. CDR3 sequence reads: CASSIGTGEWDEQYF. As DNA, the CDR3 is TGTGCCAGTAGTATTGGGACAGGGGAGTGGGACGAGCAGTACTTC.

The sample holds a few counts of this clonotype. This may be a read error: a much more frequent sequence differs by one nucleotide. The V call is TRBV7-2, the J call TRBJ2-7; D remains unclear. V gave up 8 bases and J gave up 2 bases, with 13 bases separating them. This CDR3 is built from 13 residues. The germline CDR1 and CDR2 sequences are SGHTA and FQGNSA. CDR3 sequence reads: CASGSSRPYEQYF. In DNA, the CDR3 is TGTGCCAGCGGATCCTCACGCCCCTACGAGCAGTACTTC. Using reference TRBV7-2 and TRBJ2-7 for the parts outside the CDR3, the full variable domain is GAGVSQSPSNKVTEKGKDVELRCDPISGHTALYWYRQSLGQGLEFLIYFQGNSAPDKSGLPSDRFSAERTGGSVSTLTIQRTQQEDSAVYLCASGSSRPYEQYFGPGTRLTVT.

This clonotype was counted many times. The gene calls are TRBV5-5 and TRBJ2-7, with a weak D call TRBD2 (6 bases). The V gene's germline CDR1 is SGHKS and CDR2 YYEKEE (reference sequence). The CDR3 totals 15 residues. V lost 4 bases and J lost 0, with 14 bases in between. CDR3 coding DNA: TGTGCCAGCAGCGAACCGGGACTCCTCTCCTACGAGCAGTACTTC. This gives the protein CASSEPGLLSYEQYF.

A single count supports this clonotype. The chain recombines TRBV25-1 with TRBJ1-4, with D possibly matching TRBD1 (5 bases). The CDR3 totals 18 residues. V shed 1 base and J shed 3 bases, with 18 bases lying between them. Germline-derived CDR1 and CDR2 are MGHDK and SYGVNS. CDR3 protein: CASSESVSGAAPNEKLFF. CDR3 sequence (DNA): TGTGCCAGCAGTGAATCCGTAAGCGGGGCAGCCCCTAATGAAAAACTGTTTTTT.

Details on this clonotype: A much larger clone differs from this one at a single base, so this may be a read error. The chain combines TRBV4-1 with TRBJ2-1; unclear D gene. V was clipped by 3 bases and J by 4 bases, with 10 bases between them. Germline V CDR1 and CDR2: MGHRA, YSYEKL. The CDR3 extends over 14 amino acids. The CDR3 nucleotides are TGCGCCAGCAGCCACTGGGATACGTACAATGAGCAGTTCTTC. Amino acids: CASSHWDTYNEQFF.